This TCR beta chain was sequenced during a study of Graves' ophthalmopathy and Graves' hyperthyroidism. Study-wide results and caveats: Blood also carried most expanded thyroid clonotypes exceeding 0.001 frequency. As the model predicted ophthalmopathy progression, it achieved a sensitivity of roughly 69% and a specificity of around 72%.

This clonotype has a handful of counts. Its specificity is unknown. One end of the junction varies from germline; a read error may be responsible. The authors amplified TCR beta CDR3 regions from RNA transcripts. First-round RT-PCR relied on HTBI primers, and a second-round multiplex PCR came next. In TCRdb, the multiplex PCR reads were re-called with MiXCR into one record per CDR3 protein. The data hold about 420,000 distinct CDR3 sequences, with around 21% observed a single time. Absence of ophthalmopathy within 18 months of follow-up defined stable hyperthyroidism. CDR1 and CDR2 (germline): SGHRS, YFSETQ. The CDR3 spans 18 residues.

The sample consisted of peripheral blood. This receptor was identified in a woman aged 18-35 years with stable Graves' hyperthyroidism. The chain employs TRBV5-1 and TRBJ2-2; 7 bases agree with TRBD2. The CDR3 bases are TGCGCCAGCAGCCAAGAGGTGGCGGGAGCCCCGAGCACCGGGGAGCTGCTTTTT. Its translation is CASSQEVAGAPSTGELLF.